This record concerns one T cell receptor (beta chain) sequence. The specificity of this receptor is unknown. The input lacks base qualities; no much larger clone sits a single base away. According to the germline V gene, CDR1 reads SGHDT and CDR2 reads YYEEEE. The V end loses 2 bases and the J end loses 0 bases, and a stretch of 8 bases separates them. From the cysteine up to the phenylalanine, the CDR3 has a length of 14 residues. Kept here is only the CDR3 DNA, which spans 42 bases and is read in frame from base 1. Participants in the prospective study were aged about 18 to 95 years, lived in more than 20 United States geographic areas, and enrolled through a virtual design. In the prospective study, participants were assigned to cohorts based on the clinical history participants reported in a screening survey and a study questionnaire. Recovered participants in ImmuneRACE Cohort 3 were defined by two consecutive negative NP/OP PCR tests, clearance by a healthcare professional, or resolution of symptoms. Each participant in the prospective study had whole blood, serum and a nasopharyngeal or oropharyngeal swab collected by mobile phlebotomists. Additional blood draws and questionnaires over an approximately 2-month period could optionally be provided by prospective study participants. Before DNA extraction, prospective study blood samples were shipped either frozen or at room temperature.

The immunoSEQ Assay, a bias-controlled multiplex PCR, was used to amplify TCRbeta CDR3 regions from genomic DNA. From the authors' description of their analysis: Within the assay, amplification of reference gene primers was used to estimate how many nucleated cells each sample contained. Sequence reads were collapsed and filtered to measure the absolute abundance of every unique TCRbeta CDR3 rearrangement. For each sample, productive Simpson clonality was calculated by taking the square root of Simpson's diversity index across productive rearrangements. Sourced from immuneACCESS, this table was stored by TCRdb with only in-frame sequences that have V and J called. A share of the clones is absent; for the studies checked, an unresolved V gene accounts for under half, and the remainder has no known explanation. V, J and clone size derive from that table, while D and trimming were established from the DNA sequence. The sample has approximately 150,000 clones on record, around 84% of them singletons. The top ten clonotypes cover around 15% of the sample.

The data derive from a study of blood T cell repertoires in COVID-19 (TCRdb year 2020). Regarding the research as a whole: Collaborator samples came from the United States, Italy and Spain and covered acute and convalescent phases of COVID-19. The prospective study material was composed of cDNA or gDNA derived from T cells, B-cell-depleted T cells, or PBMCs. The dataset comprised deeply sampled blood TCRbeta repertoires from subjects exposed to, actively infected with, or recovered from COVID-19. A freely available public database, intended as a resource for researchers studying the immune response to SARS-CoV-2, is where the repertoires were released. Samples were obtained from the ongoing ImmuneRACE study (first 160 participants) and from some 1,200 subjects provided by 6 global collaborators. The sample metadata nearly always contained a de-identified subject ID, COVID-19 status, age in years and sex. HLA class I and class II types, where available, came from metadata supplied by the sample provider rather than from assay-based typing. Here is what the overall study found, with its caveats: The quantity of clinical and demographic metadata differed by source and by participant and was supplied without curation.

The source is a man aged 50 to 60 who had recovered from COVID-19. Source material: PBMCs or T cells enriched from blood (not recorded which). Recombination linked TRBV5-6 to TRBJ1-1, with the identity of the D gene unclear. CDR3 region: CASSFGVVNTEAFF. In nucleotides, the sequence is TGTGCCAGCAGCTTCGGTGTGGTGAACACTGAAGCTTTCTTT.